The 13 T cell receptor beta chains reported below all come from one sample, sequenced in a study of blood T cell repertoires in COVID-19 (dated by TCRdb to the early 2020s). Library construction relied on the immunoSEQ multiplex PCR assay. Held by TCRdb, this immuneACCESS table contains in-frame sequences only and omits some clones. Under half of the omission traces to an unresolved V gene where checked; the cause of the rest is unknown. The sample table lists approximately 150,000 clones, about 81% of them with a count of one. Of the sample, more than 7.5% is held by the ten largest clones. Source material: peripheral blood. These receptors all stem from a woman in her 70s with acute or convalescent COVID-19.

This rearrangement joins TRBV19 to TRBJ2-5, with 13 bases fitting TRBD2. The length of the CDR3 is 16 residues. Germline-derived CDR1 and CDR2 are LNHDA and SQIVND (reference sequence). With 1 base clipped from V and 3 bases from J, the junction kept 2 bases outside the gene matches. DNA for the CDR3: TGTGCCAGTAGTATAGTAGGGACTAGCGGGGAAGAGACCCAGTACTTC. Translating it yields CASSIVGTSGEETQYF. The variable domain in full, completed from reference TRBV19 and TRBJ2-5, reads DGGITQSPKYLFRKEGQNVTLSCEQNLNHDAMYWYRQDPGQGLRLIYYSQIVNDFQKGDIAEGYSVSREKKESFPLTVTSAQKNPTAFYLCASSIVGTSGEETQYFGPGTRLLVL.

The rearrangement uses TRBV28 and TRBJ1-5, with D possibly being TRBD1 (5 bases). The CDR3 is 16 amino acids. Germline CDR1 and CDR2: MDHEN and SYDVKM. Between the trimmed V and J ends, which lost 7 bases and 0 bases, there was a span of 16 bases. The CDR3 spells CASKVGGGASNQPQHF. CDR3 nucleotide sequence: TGTGCCAGCAAGGTGGGGGGAGGGGCTAGCAATCAGCCCCAGCATTTT.

CDR3: CASSSSGGGSYEQYF. The CDR3 DNA reads TGTGCCAGCAGCTCCTCAGGGGGCGGTTCCTACGAGCAGTACTTC. J is TRBJ2-7 and V is TRBV7-2; 8 nucleotides line up with TRBD1. The germline V gene has CDR1 SGHTA and CDR2 FQGNSA. CDR3 length: 15 amino acids. Losses at the gene ends were 4 bases for V and 1 base for J; bases not matched to a gene: 6.

The chain carries TRBV12-3 or TRBV12-4 and TRBJ2-7; 10 nucleotides align to TRBD2. CDR3 length: 13 residues. V trimming: 6 bases; J trimming: 5 bases; junction bases outside the gene matches: 4. CDR3 region: CASRLAGINEQYF. In DNA form, the CDR3 reads TGTGCCAGCAGACTAGCGGGAATCAACGAGCAGTACTTC.

The V call is TRBV18, the J call TRBJ1-3; no firm D call. V was clipped by 3 bases and J by 2 bases, with 14 bases between them. Germline V gene sequence: CDR1 KGHSH, CDR2 LQKENI. The CDR3 totals 16 residues. The CDR3 region has the DNA TGTGCCAGCTCACCTGGCGAGCCAGGAACTGGAAACACCATATATTTT. Encoded protein: CASSPGEPGTGNTIYF.

The chain uses TRBV15 and TRBJ2-3; D unresolved. The V gene's germline CDR1 is LNHNV and CDR2 YYDKDF (reference sequence). CDR3 length: 14 amino acids. The ends were cut back, 0 bases at V and 6 bases at J, with 10 bases in the middle. CDR3 amino acids: CATSRDLARDTQYF. CDR3 DNA: TGTGCCACCAGCAGAGATCTTGCTAGGGATACGCAGTATTTT.

CDR3 DNA: TGTGCCAGCAGCCGGACAGAGAAAAATTCACCCCTCCACTTT. This translates into CASSRTEKNSPLHF. The V call is TRBV3-1 (or the pseudogene TRBV3-2), the J call TRBJ1-6; D perhaps matches TRBD1 (6 bases). This CDR3 contains 14 residues. Germline CDR1 LGHDT, CDR2 YNNKEL (reference sequence). Trimming removed 4 bases at V and 7 bases at J, with 11 bases between.

This chain uses TRBV6-6 with TRBJ1-5; D possibly corresponds to TRBD1 (5 bases). V lost 2 bases and J lost 1, with 6 bases in between. CDR3 length: 14 residues. The germline gives CDR1 MNHNY, CDR2 SVGAGI (reference sequence). The CDR3 loop is CASSYKGSNQPQHF. The DNA of the CDR3 is TGTGCCAGCAGTTACAAGGGGAGCAATCAGCCCCAGCATTTT.

The J gene is TRBJ2-7, the V gene TRBV18; TRBD1 is a possible D gene (6 bases). V was shortened by 6 bases and J by 3 bases, with 15 bases between the two germline ends. Germline V gene lookup returns CDR1 KGHSH and CDR2 LQKENI. The CDR3 length is 14 residues. The CDR3 sequence: CASSPGQSNYEQYF. In DNA, the CDR3 is TGTGCCAGCTCGCCAGGACAGTCCAACTACGAGCAGTACTTC.

The chain is built from TRBV10-3 and TRBJ2-1, with D possibly matching TRBD1 (5 bases). The V gene lost 2 bases and the J gene lost 7 bases, with 12 bases spanning the gap. CDR1 and CDR2 from the germline V gene are ENHRY and SYGVKD. CDR3 length equals 14 residues. The CDR3 DNA follows: TGTGCCATCAGTGAGGGGGCTTTAAAGAATGAGCAGTTCTTC. Translating gives CAISEGALKNEQFF.

CDR3 in DNA: TGTGCCAGCAGCCAAGTATTAGCAGAGTTGAACACTGAAGCTTTCTTT. It specifies CASSQVLAELNTEAFF. The rearrangement links TRBV4-2 to TRBJ1-1, with D hard to call. Trimming took off 1 base at V and 0 bases at J, with 12 bases between the two ends. The CDR3 consists of 16 residues. CDR1 LGHNA and CDR2 YNFKEQ come from the germline V gene.

There are many counts of this clone. The V and J genes are TRBV7-3 and TRBJ1-2; 7 bases are a match to TRBD1. This CDR3 is built from 15 residues. Germline V gene sequence: CDR1 SGHTA, CDR2 FQGTGA. Trimming cost V 2 bases and J 6 bases; bases outside gene matches: 9. CDR3 sequence reads: CASSLLGQGGDGYTF. CDR3 DNA sequence: TGTGCCAGCAGCTTACTAGGTCAGGGGGGCGATGGCTACACCTTC.

The CDR3 nucleotides read TGTGCCAGCAGCTCCCCAACTAGCACAGATACGCAGTATTTT. This gives the protein CASSSPTSTDTQYF. The chain carries TRBV5-4 and TRBJ2-3, with no clear D. Germline values: CDR1 SGHNT, CDR2 YYREEE (reference sequence). This CDR3 is 14 amino acids long. Trimming shortened V by 3 bases and J by 0 bases, and 8 bases separated the two germline ends. Based on the CDR3 plus reference TRBV5-4 and TRBJ2-3, the full variable domain is ETGVTQSPTHLIKTRGQQVTLRCSSQSGHNTVSWYQQALGQGPQFIFQYYREEENGRGNFPPRFSGLQFPNYSSELNVNALELDDSALYLCASSSPTSTDTQYFGPGTRLTVL.